This TCR beta chain was sequenced for a study of T cells after yellow fever vaccination. Findings and limits, study-wide: After the booster, 96% of CD4 and roughly nine tenths of CD8 primary-response clones were re-detected.

CDR1 KGHDR and CDR2 SFDVKD come from the germline V gene. Trimming removed 5 bases at V and 2 bases at J, with 3 bases between. This CDR3 spans 12 amino acids. TCRdb re-called the 5' RACE reads with MiXCR, one entry per CDR3 protein. The sample has about 260,000 distinct CDR3 sequences; roughly 4.8% are singletons. To note about this clonotype: Its antigen is still unknown.

The sequence came from a man aged 18 to 29 who received the YFV17D yellow fever vaccine. The starting material was CD4+ T cells sorted from PBMCs, obtained on the day of the yellow fever booster vaccination. The chain couples TRBV24-1 to TRBJ1-5, with D unclear. The CDR3 reads CATSGGNQPQHF. CDR3 nucleotides: TGTGCCACCAGTGGGGGCAATCAGCCCCAGCATTTT.